These T cell receptor beta chains were read from a single sample in a study of cytomegalovirus exposure and HLA in healthy donors. Sequencing was performed with immunoSEQ multiplex PCR; in TCRdb, only in-frame clones are kept and a portion is missing. The sample carries approximately 120,000 clones, roughly 80% recorded once. The material sequenced was PBMCs. The source of these receptors is a woman aged 45-65 years in good health and CMV-seronegative. CDR3s include the opening cysteine and the closing phenylalanine or tryptophan. The order of the fields is clone size, J gene, CDR3 length, V gene, D gene, CDR3 protein, CDR3 DNA. D genes are given only for firm matches. Rows may omit the clone size; those that give it use once, few, many or a size class.

clone_size: -; j_call: TRBJ2-1; cdr3_length: 15; v_call: TRBV2; d_call: TRBD1; cdr3_aa: CASSGPGQGAYEQFF; cdr3_nt: TGTGCCAGCAGTGGTCCGGGACAGGGGGCGTATGAGCAGTTCTTC
clone_size: -; j_call: TRBJ1-5; cdr3_length: 18; v_call: TRBV18; d_call: -; cdr3_aa: CASSPDRFAEYSNQPQHF; cdr3_nt: TGTGCCAGCTCACCCGACAGGTTTGCCGAGTATAGCAATCAGCCCCAGCATTTT
clone_size: -; j_call: TRBJ2-7; cdr3_length: 13; v_call: TRBV13; d_call: -; cdr3_aa: CASSPQGLRQQYF; cdr3_nt: TGTGCCAGCAGCCCCCAGGGGTTACGGCAGCAGTACTTC
clone_size: -; j_call: TRBJ2-7; cdr3_length: 18; v_call: TRBV4-1; d_call: TRBD2; cdr3_aa: CASSPIPMRLAGGYEQYF; cdr3_nt: TGCGCCAGCAGCCCGATACCAATGAGACTAGCGGGAGGATACGAGCAGTACTTC
clone_size: -; j_call: TRBJ1-3; cdr3_length: 16; v_call: TRBV19; d_call: TRBD1; cdr3_aa: CASSIAGTASGNTIYF; cdr3_nt: TGTGCCAGTAGTATAGCCGGGACAGCCTCTGGAAACACCATATATTTT
clone_size: once; j_call: TRBJ1-1; cdr3_length: 15; v_call: TRBV2; d_call: -; cdr3_aa: CASRYAGQGYTEAFF; cdr3_nt: TGTGCCAGCAGGTATGCGGGGCAAGGTTACACTGAAGCTTTCTTT
clone_size: -; j_call: TRBJ2-7; cdr3_length: 13; v_call: TRBV27; d_call: TRBD1; cdr3_aa: CASSPGQGYEQYF; cdr3_nt: TGTGCCAGCAGTCCCGGACAGGGGTACGAGCAGTACTTC
clone_size: -; j_call: TRBJ2-3; cdr3_length: 15; v_call: TRBV5-8; d_call: -; cdr3_aa: CASSPTGTRTDTQYF; cdr3_nt: TGTGCCAGCAGCCCCACCGGGACTCGGACGGATACGCAGTATTTT
clone_size: -; j_call: TRBJ1-1; cdr3_length: 15; v_call: TRBV10-3; d_call: TRBD1; cdr3_aa: CAISDPRQGHTEAFF; cdr3_nt: TGTGCCATCAGTGATCCACGACAGGGGCACACTGAAGCTTTCTTT
clone_size: few; j_call: TRBJ2-5; cdr3_length: 13; v_call: TRBV27; d_call: -; cdr3_aa: CASSFRQGETQYF; cdr3_nt: TGTGCCAGCAGTTTTCGCCAGGGGGAGACCCAGTACTTC
clone_size: -; j_call: TRBJ2-5; cdr3_length: 15; v_call: TRBV9; d_call: TRBD2; cdr3_aa: CASSVDGSGIETQYF; cdr3_nt: TGTGCCAGCAGCGTAGACGGTAGCGGGATTGAGACCCAGTACTTC
clone_size: -; j_call: TRBJ2-7; cdr3_length: 15; v_call: TRBV21-1; d_call: -; cdr3_aa: CASSNPERDSREQYF; cdr3_nt: TGTGCCAGCAGCAACCCCGAGCGGGACTCTCGCGAGCAGTACTTC
clone_size: -; j_call: TRBJ2-7; cdr3_length: 15; v_call: TRBV4-3; d_call: -; cdr3_aa: CASSQGVAGYYEQYF; cdr3_nt: TGCGCCAGCAGCCAAGGAGTGGCAGGGTACTACGAGCAGTACTTC
clone_size: -; j_call: TRBJ2-2; cdr3_length: 17; v_call: TRBV27; d_call: TRBD1; cdr3_aa: CASSLSPGQGIPGELFF; cdr3_nt: TGTGCCAGCAGTTTATCGCCGGGACAGGGGATCCCCGGGGAGCTGTTTTTT
clone_size: -; j_call: TRBJ2-5; cdr3_length: 17; v_call: TRBV11-2; d_call: -; cdr3_aa: CASSFSPSRDYQETQYF; cdr3_nt: TGTGCCAGCAGCTTTAGTCCATCCCGGGACTACCAAGAGACCCAGTACTTC
clone_size: few; j_call: TRBJ2-2; cdr3_length: 14; v_call: TRBV18; d_call: TRBD2; cdr3_aa: CASSPISGTGELFF; cdr3_nt: TGTGCCAGCTCACCGATTAGCGGGACCGGGGAGCTGTTTTTT
clone_size: -; j_call: TRBJ1-3; cdr3_length: 15; v_call: TRBV9; d_call: TRBD1; cdr3_aa: CASSGQGLSGNTIYF; cdr3_nt: TGTGCCAGCAGCGGACAGGGTCTCTCTGGAAACACCATATATTTT
clone_size: -; j_call: TRBJ2-3; cdr3_length: 17; v_call: TRBV7-6; d_call: TRBD2; cdr3_aa: CASSLALAGSGTDTQYF; cdr3_nt: TGTGCCAGCAGCTTAGCGCTAGCGGGCAGTGGCACAGATACGCAGTATTTT
clone_size: once; j_call: TRBJ1-6; cdr3_length: 15; v_call: TRBV7-6; d_call: TRBD1; cdr3_aa: CASSHETGVGSPLHF; cdr3_nt: TGTGCCAGCAGCCATGAAACAGGGGTCGGATCACCCCTCCACTTT
clone_size: -; j_call: TRBJ2-1; cdr3_length: 14; v_call: TRBV11-3; d_call: -; cdr3_aa: CASSFSGTRNEQFF; cdr3_nt: TGCGCCAGCAGCTTCTCGGGTACGAGGAATGAGCAGTTCTTC
clone_size: few; j_call: TRBJ1-5; cdr3_length: 14; v_call: TRBV28; d_call: -; cdr3_aa: CASSLPAANQPQHF; cdr3_nt: TGTGCCAGCAGTTTACCGGCGGCCAATCAGCCCCAGCATTTT
clone_size: -; j_call: TRBJ2-5; cdr3_length: 15; v_call: TRBV5-6; d_call: TRBD2; cdr3_aa: CASSPRAGAGETQYF; cdr3_nt: TGTGCCAGCAGCCCACGAGCGGGAGCAGGGGAGACCCAGTACTTC
clone_size: -; j_call: TRBJ1-1; cdr3_length: 13; v_call: TRBV5-1; d_call: -; cdr3_aa: CASSPGTNTEAFF; cdr3_nt: TGCGCCAGCAGCCCAGGGACTAACACTGAAGCTTTCTTT
clone_size: once; j_call: TRBJ1-4; cdr3_length: 15; v_call: TRBV6-6; d_call: TRBD1; cdr3_aa: CASSPRTGDGEKLFF; cdr3_nt: TGTGCCAGCAGTCCCCGGACAGGGGACGGTGAAAAACTGTTTTTT
clone_size: -; j_call: TRBJ2-7; cdr3_length: 15; v_call: TRBV4-3; d_call: TRBD1; cdr3_aa: CASSQERTGTYEQYF; cdr3_nt: TGCGCCAGCAGCCAAGAACGGACAGGAACCTACGAGCAGTACTTC
clone_size: -; j_call: TRBJ2-2; cdr3_length: 15; v_call: TRBV5-1; d_call: -; cdr3_aa: CASSLDGLNTGELFF; cdr3_nt: TGCGCCAGCAGCTTGGACGGACTGAACACCGGGGAGCTGTTTTTT
clone_size: -; j_call: TRBJ1-4; cdr3_length: 14; v_call: TRBV30; d_call: -; cdr3_aa: CAWSARDPREKLFF; cdr3_nt: TGTGCCTGGAGTGCGCGGGACCCAAGGGAAAAACTGTTTTTT
clone_size: -; j_call: TRBJ1-1; cdr3_length: 15; v_call: TRBV18; d_call: -; cdr3_aa: CASSQGGGLNTEAFF; cdr3_nt: TGTGCCAGCTCACAGGGTGGAGGCTTGAACACTGAAGCTTTCTTT